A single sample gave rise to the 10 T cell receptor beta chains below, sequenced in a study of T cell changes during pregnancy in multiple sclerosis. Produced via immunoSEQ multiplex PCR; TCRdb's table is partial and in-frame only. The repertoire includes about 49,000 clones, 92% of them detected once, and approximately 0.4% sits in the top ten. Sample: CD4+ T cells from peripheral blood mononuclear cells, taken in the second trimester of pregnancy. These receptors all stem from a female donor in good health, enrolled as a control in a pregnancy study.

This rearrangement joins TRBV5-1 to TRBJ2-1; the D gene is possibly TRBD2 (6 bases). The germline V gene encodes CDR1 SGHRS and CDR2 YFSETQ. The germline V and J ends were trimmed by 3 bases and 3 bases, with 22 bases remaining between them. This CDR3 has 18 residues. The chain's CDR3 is CASSSTQTRPRGYNEQFF. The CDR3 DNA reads TGCGCCAGCAGCTCGACCCAGACTAGACCCCGGGGCTACAATGAGCAGTTCTTC.

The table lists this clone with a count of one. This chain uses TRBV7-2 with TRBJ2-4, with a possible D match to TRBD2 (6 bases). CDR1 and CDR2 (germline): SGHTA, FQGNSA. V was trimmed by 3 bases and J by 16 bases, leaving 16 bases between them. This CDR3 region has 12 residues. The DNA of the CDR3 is TGTGCCAGCAGCTTTCGGCCGGGAGCAATTTACTTC. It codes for CASSFRPGAIYF.

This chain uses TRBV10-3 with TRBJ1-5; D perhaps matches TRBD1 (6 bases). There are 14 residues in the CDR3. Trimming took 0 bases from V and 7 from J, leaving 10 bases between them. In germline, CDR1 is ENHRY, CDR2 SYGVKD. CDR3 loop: CAISESNREQPQHF. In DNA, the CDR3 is TGTGCCATCAGTGAGTCTAACAGGGAGCAGCCCCAGCATTTT.

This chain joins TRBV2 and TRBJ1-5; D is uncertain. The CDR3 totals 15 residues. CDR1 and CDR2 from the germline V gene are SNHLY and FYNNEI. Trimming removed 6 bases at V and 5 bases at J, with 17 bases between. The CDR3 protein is CASRENSGGHQPQHF. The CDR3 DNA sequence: TGTGCCAGCAGAGAAAATTCGGGAGGGCATCAGCCCCAGCATTTT. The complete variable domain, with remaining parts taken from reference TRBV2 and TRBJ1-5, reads EPEVTQTPSHQVTQMGQEVILRCVPISNHLYFYWYRQILGQKVEFLVSFYNNEISEKSEIFDDQFSVERPDGSNFTLKIRSTKLEDSAMYFCASRENSGGHQPQHFGDGTRLSIL.

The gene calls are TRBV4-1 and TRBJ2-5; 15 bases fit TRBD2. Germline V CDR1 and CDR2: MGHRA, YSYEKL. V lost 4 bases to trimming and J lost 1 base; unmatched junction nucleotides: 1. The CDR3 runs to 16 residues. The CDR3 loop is CASSRTSGGAQETQYF. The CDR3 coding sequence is TGCGCCAGCAGCCGGACTAGCGGGGGGGCCCAAGAGACCCAGTACTTC.

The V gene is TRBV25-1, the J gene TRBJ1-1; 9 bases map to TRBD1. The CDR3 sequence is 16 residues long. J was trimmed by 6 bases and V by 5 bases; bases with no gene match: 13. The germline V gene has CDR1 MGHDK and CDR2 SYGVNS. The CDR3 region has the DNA TGTGCCAGCAGTCATACCCGGGACAGGGTATTCTCTGAAGCTTTCTTT. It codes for CASSHTRDRVFSEAFF.

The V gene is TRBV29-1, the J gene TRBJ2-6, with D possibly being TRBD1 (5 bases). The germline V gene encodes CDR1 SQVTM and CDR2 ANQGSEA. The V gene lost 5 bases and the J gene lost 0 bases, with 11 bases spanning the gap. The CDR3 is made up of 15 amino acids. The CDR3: CSVLNRFSGANVLTF. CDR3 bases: TGCAGCGTTTTGAACAGGTTCTCTGGGGCCAACGTCCTGACTTTC.

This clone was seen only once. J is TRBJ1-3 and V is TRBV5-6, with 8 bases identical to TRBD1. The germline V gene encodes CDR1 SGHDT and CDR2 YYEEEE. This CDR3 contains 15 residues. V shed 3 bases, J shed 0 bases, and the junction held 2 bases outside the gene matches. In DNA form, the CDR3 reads TGTGCCAGCAGCTCGGGGACAGGCTCTGGAAACACCATATATTTT. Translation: CASSSGTGSGNTIYF.

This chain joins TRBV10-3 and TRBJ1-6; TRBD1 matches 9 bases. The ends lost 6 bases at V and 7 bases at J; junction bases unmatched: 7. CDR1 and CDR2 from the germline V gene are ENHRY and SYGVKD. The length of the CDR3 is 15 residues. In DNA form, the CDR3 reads TGTGCCATCAGCGGGACAGGGCTGGTGAATTCACCCCTCCACTTT. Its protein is CAISGTGLVNSPLHF.

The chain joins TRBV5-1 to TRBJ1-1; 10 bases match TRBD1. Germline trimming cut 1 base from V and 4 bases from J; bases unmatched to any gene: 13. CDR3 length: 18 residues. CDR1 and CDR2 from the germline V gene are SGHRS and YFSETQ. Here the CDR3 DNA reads TGCGCCAGCAGCTTGCGGGCCGGAATAGGACAGGGGGGCACTGAAGCTTTCTTT. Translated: CASSLRAGIGQGGTEAFF.